The 29 T cell receptor beta chains below all came from one sample that was sequenced in a study of blood T cells in healthy people across ages. For the second PCR, which ran for about 6 to 11 cycles, a sample-barcoded 5' primer and a J-beta primer mix were used. TCRdb analysed the 5' RACE reads with MiXCR anew, one entry per CDR3 protein. The sample consists of around 1,500,000 distinct CDR3 sequences, roughly 27% of them appearing once. The sample consisted of blood. These receptors came from a woman aged 25 to 39 in good health.

The sample holds many counts of this clonotype. The chain is built from TRBV5-6 and TRBJ2-4; perhaps TRBD1 as D (5 bases). Germline assignment: CDR1 SGHDT and CDR2 YYEEEE. CDR3 length: 15 amino acids. The V gene lost 4 bases and the J gene lost 0 bases, with 11 bases spanning the gap. CDR3 DNA: TGTGCCAGCAGCGACCAGGGCTTAGCCAAAAACATTCAGTACTTC. This encodes CASSDQGLAKNIQYF.

The gene calls are TRBV3-1 and TRBJ2-7; D is undetermined. V was trimmed by 7 bases and J by 5 bases, leaving 9 bases between them. The CDR3 spans 11 residues. CDR1 is LGHDT and CDR2 is YNNKEL in the germline V gene (reference sequence). The CDR3 loop reads CASNLGHEQYF. In DNA form, the CDR3 reads TGTGCCAGCAACCTAGGCCACGAGCAGTACTTC.

Worth noting for this clonotype: Given a much more abundant clone one base away, this may be a read error. The V call is TRBV20-1, the J call TRBJ2-5; the match to TRBD2 covers 11 bases. The last part of the DNA fits TRBJ2-7 better; the J call may be wrong. Germline CDR1 is DFQATT and CDR2 is SNEGSKA (reference sequence). This CDR3 contains 15 residues. In DNA, the CDR3 is TGCGGTGCTCTTTCCTCTAGCGGGGGGTACCACGAGCAGTACTTC. Protein sequence: CGALSSSGGYHEQYF.

The rearrangement links TRBV18 to TRBJ1-2; D not resolved. Trimming cost V 7 bases and J 7 bases, with 10 bases left between them. Germline assignment: CDR1 KGHSH and CDR2 LQKENI. The CDR3 is 11 amino acids. CDR3 sequence reads: CASFGGLGYTF. CDR3 nucleotide sequence: TGTGCCAGCTTCGGAGGTCTTGGCTACACCTTC.

This sequence joins TRBV24-1 and TRBJ2-3, with a weak D call TRBD1 (6 bases). Germline V gene sequence: CDR1 KGHDR, CDR2 SFDVKD. V shed 9 bases and J shed 2 bases, with 11 bases lying between them. The CDR3 is 13 residues long. The CDR3, as DNA: TGTGCCACCCGAGGACAGAACACAGATACGCAGTATTTT. Amino acid sequence: CATRGQNTDTQYF.

This clonotype has more than one count but fewer than ten. The V and J genes are TRBV7-2 and TRBJ1-5, with TRBD1 matching over 9 bases. The germline V gene has CDR1 SGHTA and CDR2 FQGNSA. This CDR3 has 20 amino acids. After removal of 1 base from V and 3 bases from J, the junction contained 16 bases not matched to a gene. The chain's CDR3 is CASSLVVVTGQGETNQPQHF. The DNA for the CDR3 is TGTGCCAGCAGCTTAGTCGTTGTCACGGGACAGGGCGAAACCAATCAGCCCCAGCATTTT.

The chain couples TRBV29-1 to TRBJ1-5; D not resolved. The CDR3 spans 13 residues. With 6 bases removed from V and 4 bases from J, the gap between germline ends came to 13 bases. Germline V gives CDR1 SQVTM, CDR2 ANQGSEA. The chain's CDR3 is CSVSRDSNQPQHF. CDR3 nucleotide sequence: TGCAGCGTGTCTAGAGATTCGAATCAGCCCCAGCATTTT.

Only a few counts were recorded for this clonotype. The chain has TRBV6-6 and TRBJ1-1, with a possible D match to TRBD1 (5 bases). The germline V gene encodes CDR1 MNHNY and CDR2 SVGAGI (reference sequence). Trimming shortened V by 5 bases and J by 0 bases, and 13 bases separated the two germline ends. There are 15 residues in the CDR3. CDR3 DNA: TGTGCCAGCAGTGGGGGACTGATCATGAACACTGAAGCTTTCTTT. Translation gives CASSGGLIMNTEAFF.

This chain connects TRBV5-1 to TRBJ1-2, with 8 bases identical to TRBD1. Per the germline V gene, CDR1 is SGHRS and CDR2 is YFSETQ. The CDR3 is 13 residues long. The V gene end was trimmed by 3 bases and the J gene end by 7 bases; junction bases not matched to a gene: 5. CDR3 DNA sequence: TGCGCCAGCAGCTCCGTGACAGGGGTTGGCTACACCTTC. This translates into CASSSVTGVGYTF.

The J gene is TRBJ1-5, the V gene TRBV7-6, with no clear D. Germline CDR1 and CDR2: SGHVS and FNYEAQ. Trimming took off 2 bases at V and 6 bases at J, with 11 bases between the two ends. CDR3 length equals 14 residues. DNA for the CDR3: TGTGCCAGCAGCTTAACCTATGATTGTCAGCCCCAGCATTTT. Translating gives CASSLTYDCQPQHF.

This clonotype was detected only once. Since a much larger clone is just one base distant, this may be a read error. This chain links TRBV29-1 with TRBJ1-2, with TRBD1 as a possible D gene (6 bases). Trimming took 7 bases from V and 4 from J, leaving 16 bases between them. CDR3 length: 13 amino acids. CDR1 SQVTM and CDR2 ANQGSEA come from the germline V gene. CDR3 protein: CSAPWGPGYGYTF. CDR3 sequence (DNA): TGCAGCGCCCCATGGGGGCCGGGCTATGGCTACACCTTC.

The V call is TRBV12-3 or TRBV12-4, the J call TRBJ1-4, with D uncertain. CDR3 length: 15 amino acids. The ends were cut back, 8 bases at V and 7 bases at J, with 20 bases in the middle. The CDR3 sequence: CASRVKVEDPEKLFF. CDR3 in DNA: TGTGCCAGCCGTGTTAAAGTAGAGGATCCTGAAAAACTGTTTTTT.

This chain joins TRBV12-3 or TRBV12-4 and TRBJ2-3; D assignment may be TRBD1 or TRBD2 (5 bases each). Trimming took off 2 bases at V and 4 bases at J, with 13 bases between the two ends. This CDR3 has 15 amino acids. DNA of the CDR3: TGTGCCAGCAGTTTATCTCTGGGGGTCCCAGATACGCAGTATTTT. This translates into CASSLSLGVPDTQYF.

The chain has TRBV7-3 and TRBJ2-1; D may be TRBD2 (6 bases). V was shortened by 1 base and J by 0 bases, with 19 bases between the two germline ends. CDR1 is SGHTA, CDR2 FQGTGA, per germline. This CDR3 comprises 19 residues. The DNA for the CDR3 is TGTGCCAGCAGCTTAAGGGGAGGCAGTGCGTTACTCTCCTACAATGAGCAGTTCTTC. It translates to CASSLRGGSALLSYNEQFF. Supplemented by reference TRBV7-3 and TRBJ2-1, the full variable domain reads GAGVSQTPSNKVTEKGKYVELRCDPISGHTALYWYRQSLGQGPEFLIYFQGTGAADDSGLPNDRFFAVRPEGSVSTLKIQRTERGDSAVYLCASSLRGGSALLSYNEQFFGPGTRLTVL.

V usage is TRBV3-1 and J usage is TRBJ1-4; D is uncertain. The CDR3 sequence is 15 residues long. Per germline, CDR1 LGHDT and CDR2 YNNKEL (reference sequence). V was cut by 0 bases and J by 6 bases, with 11 bases left in between. The CDR3 loop reads CASSQDTKTDEKLFF. The DNA of the CDR3 is TGTGCCAGCAGCCAAGATACGAAAACCGATGAAAAACTGTTTTTT.

The chain combines TRBV12-3 or TRBV12-4 with TRBJ2-5; D gene ambiguous. Trimming shortened V by 5 bases and J by 0 bases, and 10 bases separated the two germline ends. The CDR3 sequence is 14 residues long. Here the CDR3 reads CASSRVMYQETQYF. The CDR3 DNA sequence: TGTGCCAGCAGTCGGGTTATGTACCAAGAGACCCAGTACTTC.

This chain links TRBV7-7 with TRBJ2-2, with D perhaps TRBD1 (6 bases). Trimming cost V 5 bases and J 4 bases, with 17 bases left between them. This CDR3 is 16 amino acids long. Germline-derived CDR1 and CDR2 are SSHAT and FNYEAQ (reference sequence). The CDR3 is CASSPAAGAGTGELFF. DNA of the CDR3: TGTGCCAGCAGCCCCGCGGCAGGGGCCGGCACCGGGGAGCTGTTTTTT.

This clonotype was counted a single time. The chain employs TRBV28 and TRBJ2-3, with 12 bases that match TRBD2. V was clipped by 6 bases and J by 8 bases; unmatched bases: 9. The CDR3 is 15 amino acids. The germline CDR1 and CDR2 sequences are MDHEN and SYDVKM. CDR3 coding DNA: TGTGCCAGCAGGCTTCTAGCGGGGGGGCCTGGTACGCAGTATTTT. The encoded protein is CASRLLAGGPGTQYF.

Concerning this clonotype: This clone may be a read error of a much larger clone one base away. This chain joins TRBV29-1 and TRBJ2-3; TRBD2 matches at 9 bases. The CDR3 length is 13 residues. Germline CDR1 and CDR2: SQVTM and ANQGSEA. J lost 10 bases, V lost 6 bases, and 11 bases had no gene match. The CDR3 sequence is CSVQAGGGDAQYF. CDR3 coding DNA: TGCAGCGTGCAAGCGGGGGGCGGGGATGCGCAGTATTTT.

About this clonotype: One junction end disagrees with the germline gene, perhaps due to a read error. The J gene is TRBJ1-2, the V gene TRBV5-1; D possibly corresponds to TRBD1 (5 bases). Germline assignment: CDR1 SGHRS and CDR2 YFSETQ. CDR3 length: 14 residues. CDR3 residues: CASSLGQGTYGYAF. CDR3 sequence (DNA): TGCGCCAGCAGCTTGGGGCAGGGTACCTATGGCTACGCCTTC.

This clonotype was seen a few times. The V call is TRBV12-3 or TRBV12-4, the J call TRBJ2-7; tentatively, D is TRBD2 (5 bases). The CDR3 covers 12 residues. Trimming took off 2 bases at V and 6 bases at J, with 8 bases between the two ends. This CDR3 reads CASSLLAAEQYF. The DNA of the CDR3 is TGTGCCAGCAGTTTACTAGCCGCCGAGCAGTACTTC.

This chain connects TRBV10-3 to TRBJ1-5, with D hard to call. The V gene's germline CDR1 is ENHRY and CDR2 SYGVKD. This CDR3 is built from 11 residues. The V end was cut by 6 bases, the J end by 5 bases, with 5 bases between. CDR3 sequence (DNA): TGTGCCATCAGAAGTTATCAGCCCCAGCATTTT. As protein: CAIRSYQPQHF.

This clonotype was detected ten times or more. V usage is TRBV7-9 and J usage is TRBJ2-7, with D maybe TRBD1 (6 bases). The germline gives CDR1 SEHNR, CDR2 FQNEAQ (reference sequence). This CDR3 spans 13 amino acids. Trimming removed 6 bases from V and 5 bases from J, with 14 bases in between. CDR3 in DNA: TGTGCCAGCAGACTACTCGGGGACAACGAGCAGTACTTC. It yields the protein CASRLLGDNEQYF.

This clonotype was counted only a few times. The chain carries TRBV10-3 and TRBJ2-5, with 9 nucleotides matching TRBD2. V lost 4 bases and J lost 2; bases outside the gene matches: 11. In germline, CDR1 is ENHRY, CDR2 SYGVKD. The CDR3 is 17 amino acids. The CDR3 reads CAISGVSGGAVQETQYF. The CDR3 region has the DNA TGTGCCATCAGTGGGGTTAGCGGGGGAGCAGTTCAAGAGACCCAGTACTTC.

The rearrangement joins TRBV14 to TRBJ1-2, with 8 bases identical to TRBD1. J lost 8 bases, V lost 1 base, and 6 bases had no gene match. In germline, CDR1 is SGHDN, CDR2 FVKESK. This CDR3 comprises 14 residues. Written as DNA, the CDR3 is TGTGCCAGCAGCCAAGGGACAGGGTGGAAGGGCTACACCTTC. It specifies CASSQGTGWKGYTF.

This clonotype was counted at least ten times. The V gene is TRBV27, the J gene TRBJ2-7; TRBD1 might be the D (5 bases). The length of the CDR3 is 14 residues. Germline CDR1 is MNHEY and CDR2 is SMNVEV (reference sequence). Trimming removed 5 bases at V and 3 bases at J, with 14 bases between. DNA for the CDR3: TGTGCCAGCAGTCCGTATACAGGTTACTACGAGCAGTACTTC. It encodes CASSPYTGYYEQYF.

About this clonotype: One base away lies a much larger clone, so this may be a sequencing read error. The rearrangement links TRBV14 to TRBJ2-1; D unresolved. CDR1 is SGHDN, CDR2 FVKESK, per germline. CDR3 length equals 15 residues. V lost 0 bases and J 13 bases, leaving 19 bases between the germline ends. The CDR3 bases are TGTGCCAGCAGCCAAGATCGGACGAGACAAGAGACCCAGTTCTTC. It translates to CASSQDRTRQETQFF.

This clonotype was detected only a few times. The chain combines TRBV29-1 with TRBJ1-1, with D perhaps TRBD1 (6 bases). V was clipped by 4 bases and J by 4 bases, with 10 bases between them. Germline V lookup: CDR1 SQVTM, CDR2 ANQGSEA. The CDR3 extends over 12 amino acids. CDR3 coding DNA: TGCAGCGTTGCAGGGGTAGTCACTGAAGCTTTCTTT. It translates to CSVAGVVTEAFF.

With respect to this clonotype: A junction end diverges from the germline sequence, so it may reflect a read error. The chain has TRBV12-3 or TRBV12-4 and TRBJ2-1, with D unresolved. The CDR3 sequence is 14 residues long. DNA of the CDR3: TGTGCCAACAGTCGTAGCCGCGGAGACAATGAGCAGTTCTTC. Its translation: CANSRSRGDNEQFF.